These 10 T cell receptor beta chains originate from one sample sequenced in a study of T cells in Graves' hyperthyroidism and ophthalmopathy. It was RNA transcripts that yielded the amplified TCR beta CDR3 regions. Primed by the HTBI set, a first-round RT-PCR was run on the TCR CDR3. TCRdb reprocessed the multiplex PCR reads via MiXCR and lists one record per CDR3 protein. The sample shows nearly 750,000 distinct CDR3 sequences, just over 35% of them seen only once. The sequencing sample was made of blood. Source of these receptors: a woman between 40 and 55 years old with Graves' hyperthyroidism.

This clonotype came up a few times. The CDR3 sequence: CASSPPVGAKSSYEQYF. The DNA for the CDR3 is TGTGCCAGCAGCCCTCCGGTGGGGGCTAAATCTTCCTACGAGCAGTACTTC. J is TRBJ2-7 and V is TRBV7-9, with a possible D match to TRBD1 (6 bases). Germline V gene data show CDR1 as SEHNR and CDR2 as FQNEAQ (reference sequence). V lost 5 bases and J 1 base, leaving 21 bases between the germline ends. This CDR3 comprises 17 residues.

This clonotype was seen ten or more times. CDR3 region: CSARDGPGQSYEQYF. CDR3 coding DNA: TGCAGTGCTAGAGACGGACCGGGACAGTCCTACGAGCAGTACTTC. The chain carries TRBV20-1 and TRBJ2-7, with 7 positions matching TRBD1. This CDR3 is 15 amino acids long. The germline V gene has CDR1 DFQATT and CDR2 SNEGSKA (reference sequence). V lost 0 bases to trimming and J lost 1 base; unmatched junction nucleotides: 6.

Here the CDR3 reads CATSDSTGLTDTQFF. The CDR3, as DNA: TGTGCCACCAGTGATTCGACAGGGCTCACAGATACGCAGTTCTTC. The chain has TRBV24-1 and TRBJ2-1; 7 positions match TRBD1. CDR1 KGHDR and CDR2 SFDVKD come from the germline V gene. Trimming at V came to 2 bases and at J to 12 bases, leaving 12 bases not matched to a gene. The CDR3 has 15 amino acids.

This clonotype showed up many times. The chain joins TRBV6-5 to TRBJ1-3; 9 bases are shared with TRBD1. Germline V gene data show CDR1 as MNHEY and CDR2 as SVGAGI. The CDR3 extends over 15 amino acids. Trimming cost V 4 bases and J 0 bases; bases outside gene matches: 1. The CDR3 region is CASSWDRASGNTIYF. DNA for the CDR3: TGTGCCAGCAGTTGGGACAGGGCCTCTGGAAACACCATATATTTT.

At least ten counts were recorded for this clonotype. The rearrangement links TRBV7-2 to TRBJ1-4; weak D call: TRBD1 (5 bases). V lost 5 bases and J lost 6, with 16 bases in between. Germline V gives CDR1 SGHTA, CDR2 FQGNSA. The CDR3 runs 15 residues. The CDR3 DNA reads TGTGCCAGCAGCCCTCCGGGGACGAACTATGAAAAACTGTTTTTT. Translation: CASSPPGTNYEKLFF.

This clonotype was observed a few times. J is TRBJ2-2 and V is TRBV13, with D possibly being TRBD1 (5 bases). Per germline, CDR1 PRHDT and CDR2 FYEKMQ (reference sequence). V lost 4 bases, J lost 3 bases, and 6 bases lay in between. The length of the CDR3 is 13 residues. CDR3 bases: TGTGCCAGCAGCTCCAGGGACACCGGGGAGCTGTTTTTT. The encoded protein is CASSSRDTGELFF.

In this sample, this clonotype turned up a few times. The CDR3 DNA reads as TGTGCCAGCAGCTCCGACAGGGACAGCTCCTACGAGCAGTACTTC. Translation: CASSSDRDSSYEQYF. This chain uses TRBV11-2 with TRBJ2-7, with 7 bases matching TRBD1. The CDR3 runs to 15 residues. Germline loops: CDR1 SGHAT, CDR2 FQNNGV. J lost 0 bases, V lost 4 bases, and 6 bases had no gene match.

This clonotype occurred a few times. The chain carries TRBV6-1 and TRBJ1-5; D is possibly TRBD1 (5 bases). Germline CDR1 and CDR2: MNHNS and SASEGT. The CDR3 is 14 amino acids. The V gene lost 2 bases and the J gene lost 6 bases, with 11 bases spanning the gap. The DNA for the CDR3 is TGTGCCAGCAGTGAACCCCAGGGTGTTCAGCCCCAGCATTTT. Translation gives CASSEPQGVQPQHF.

This chain joins TRBV20-1 and TRBJ2-1; TRBD2 is a possible D gene (6 bases). CDR3 size: 13 residues. Germline V gene data show CDR1 as DFQATT and CDR2 as SNEGSKA (reference sequence). V was shortened by 3 bases and J by 5 bases, with 11 bases between the two germline ends. The DNA for the CDR3 is TGCAGTGCTAGGCGGGACTTTAACAATGAGCAGTTCTTC. Its translation is CSARRDFNNEQFF.

This clonotype was seen at least ten times. The V and J genes are TRBV20-1 and TRBJ2-7; D call uncertain. This CDR3 has 10 residues. Per the germline V gene, CDR1 is DFQATT and CDR2 is SNEGSKA (reference sequence). The V and J ends lost 4 bases and 2 bases respectively, with 3 bases between them. CDR3 amino acids: CSATPYEQYF. The CDR3 DNA is TGCAGTGCTACCCCCTACGAGCAGTACTTC.